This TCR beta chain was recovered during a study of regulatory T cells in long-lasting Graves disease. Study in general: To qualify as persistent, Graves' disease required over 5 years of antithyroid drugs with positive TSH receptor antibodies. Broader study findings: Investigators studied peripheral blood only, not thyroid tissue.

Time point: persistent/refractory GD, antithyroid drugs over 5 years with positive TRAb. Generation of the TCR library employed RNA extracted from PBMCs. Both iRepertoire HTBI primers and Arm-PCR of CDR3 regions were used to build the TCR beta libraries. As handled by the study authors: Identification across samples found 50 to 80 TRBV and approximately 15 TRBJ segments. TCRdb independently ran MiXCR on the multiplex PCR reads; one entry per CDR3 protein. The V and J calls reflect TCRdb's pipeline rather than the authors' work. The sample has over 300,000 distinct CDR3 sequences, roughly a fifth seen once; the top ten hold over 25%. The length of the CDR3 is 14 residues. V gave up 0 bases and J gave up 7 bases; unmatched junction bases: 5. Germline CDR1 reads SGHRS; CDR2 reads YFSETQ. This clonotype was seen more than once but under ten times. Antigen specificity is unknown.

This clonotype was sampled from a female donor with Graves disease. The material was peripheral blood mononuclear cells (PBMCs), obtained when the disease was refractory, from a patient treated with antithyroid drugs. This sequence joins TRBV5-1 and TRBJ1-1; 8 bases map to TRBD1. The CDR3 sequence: CASSLAGGQGEAFF. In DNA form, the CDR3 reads TGCGCCAGCAGCTTGGCCGGAGGACAGGGTGAAGCTTTCTTT.